Detailed here is one T cell receptor (beta chain). The source of the sample is a study of cytomegalovirus exposure and HLA in healthy donors. Germline lookup yields CDR1 SGHAT and CDR2 FQNNGV. V shed 5 bases and J shed 10 bases, with 15 bases lying between them. There are 13 residues in the CDR3. Whereas donors were nominally healthy upon sampling, unrecorded immune exposures were probable. PCR primers comprised 60 Vbeta and 13 Jbeta primers. The protocol was immunoSEQ multiplex PCR, while the TCRdb copy is restricted to in-frame clones and leaves out a portion. The profile covers about 120,000 clones, with roughly 10% appearing a single time and 3.5% to 5% taken by the ten largest.

The chain has TRBV11-2 and TRBJ2-1; D uncertain. The receptor was isolated from a woman younger than 30 in good health and CMV-seropositive. Sequenced input: PBMCs. The CDR3 loop reads CASSPVNSQEQFF. The CDR3, as DNA: TGTGCCAGCAGCCCGGTGAACTCCCAAGAGCAGTTCTTC.